The 12 T cell receptor beta chains below were found in one sample sequenced in a study of blood T cells in healthy people across ages. Primed by a sample-barcoded 5' primer and a J-beta primer mix, a second PCR proceeded for roughly 6 to 12 cycles. One entry per CDR3 protein, called by TCRdb with MiXCR from the 5' RACE reads. Among about 570,000 distinct CDR3 sequences listed, 25% to 30% were seen once. The sequencing sample was made of blood. The receptor set was obtained from a woman aged 65 to 85 in good health.

This sequence joins TRBV10-2 and TRBJ1-1; tentatively, D is TRBD1 (5 bases). CDR1 and CDR2 from the germline V gene are WSHSY and SAAADI. The CDR3 extends over 14 amino acids. V lost 6 bases, J lost 2 bases, and 13 bases lay in between. CDR3: CASRNQGLNTEAFF. CDR3 in DNA: TGCGCCAGCAGAAACCAGGGCCTCAACACTGAAGCTTTCTTT.

The V call is TRBV7-2, the J call TRBJ1-1, with a weak D call TRBD1 (5 bases). CDR3 length: 15 amino acids. The V and J ends lost 2 bases and 3 bases respectively, with 13 bases between them. Germline V gene lookup returns CDR1 SGHTA and CDR2 FQGNSA. CDR3 region: CASSLRAGGDTEAFF. CDR3 DNA: TGTGCCAGCAGCTTACGAGCCGGAGGGGACACTGAAGCTTTCTTT.

This clonotype showed up just a few times. The gene calls are TRBV7-2 and TRBJ2-7; D is ambiguous. V shed 1 base and J shed 6 bases, with 7 bases lying between them. The germline V gene encodes CDR1 SGHTA and CDR2 FQGNSA. There are 12 residues in the CDR3. The DNA for the CDR3 is TGTGCCAGCAGCTTAGATCGGACCGAGCAGTACTTC. Its translation: CASSLDRTEQYF. Supplemented by reference TRBV7-2 and TRBJ2-7, the full variable domain reads GAGVSQSPSNKVTEKGKDVELRCDPISGHTALYWYRQSLGQGLEFLIYFQGNSAPDKSGLPSDRFSAERTGGSVSTLTIQRTQQEDSAVYLCASSLDRTEQYFGPGTRLTVT.

This clonotype was recorded only once. The V gene is TRBV19, the J gene TRBJ2-3; 7 nucleotides line up with TRBD2. Germline-derived CDR1 and CDR2 are LNHDA and SQIVND (reference sequence). The CDR3 runs 16 residues. Losses at the gene ends were 7 bases for V and 5 bases for J; bases not matched to a gene: 15. The CDR3 DNA follows: TGTGCCAGTAAGAAACGGGGAATCGGGGAGGGAGATACGCAGTATTTT. It translates to CASKKRGIGEGDTQYF. The full variable domain, with the rest looked up from reference TRBV19 and TRBJ2-3, is DGGITQSPKYLFRKEGQNVTLSCEQNLNHDAMYWYRQDPGQGLRLIYYSQIVNDFQKGDIAEGYSVSREKKESFPLTVTSAQKNPTAFYLCASKKRGIGEGDTQYFGPGTRLTVL.

This clonotype was detected a few times. This sequence may be a read error, since a much larger clone differs from it by one base. The chain is built from TRBV7-9 and TRBJ2-5; D might be TRBD1 (5 bases). The end of the DNA aligns better with TRBJ2-1, so the J call may be wrong. CDR1 and CDR2 (germline): SEHNR, FQNEAQ (reference sequence). The CDR3 length is 12 residues. The CDR3 DNA sequence: TGTGCCTGCAGCTATCCAGGGAATGAGCAGTTCTTC. As protein: CACSYPGNEQFF.

The V call is TRBV7-8, the J call TRBJ2-7; 9 bases fit TRBD2. The CDR3 is 16 residues long. J lost 2 bases, V lost 0 bases, and 5 bases had no gene match. The germline gives CDR1 SGHVS, CDR2 FQNEAQ. The CDR3, as DNA: TGTGCCAGCAGCTTAGCGGGGCGGGAGGGAGCCTACGAGCAGTACTTC. Amino acids: CASSLAGREGAYEQYF.

V and J are TRBV4-3 and TRBJ2-3, with D unclear. CDR1 is LGHNA and CDR2 is YSLEER in the germline V gene. The V end was cut by 0 bases, the J end by 2 bases, with 6 bases between. CDR3 length equals 14 residues. The chain's CDR3 is CASSQEGYTDTQYF. The CDR3 DNA reads TGCGCCAGCAGCCAAGAAGGCTACACAGATACGCAGTATTTT.

This chain uses TRBV7-2 with TRBJ1-6; D is possibly TRBD1 (5 bases). This CDR3 is 15 amino acids long. The germline V and J ends were trimmed by 4 bases and 4 bases, with 11 bases remaining between them. CDR1 is SGHTA and CDR2 is FQGNSA in the germline V gene. CDR3 sequence reads: CASSSRQMYNSPLHF. The CDR3 DNA reads TGTGCCAGCAGCTCCCGACAGATGTATAATTCACCCCTCCACTTT.

The chain joins TRBV4-1 to TRBJ1-1; a weak D match, TRBD1 (5 bases). The CDR3 sequence is 15 residues long. V dropped 6 bases and J dropped 0 bases, with 14 bases sitting between them. Germline V gene sequence: CDR1 MGHRA, CDR2 YSYEKL. CDR3 DNA sequence: TGCGCCAGCAGTTCTCCAGGGCGGATGAACACTGAAGCTTTCTTT. This sequence encodes CASSSPGRMNTEAFF.

Only a few counts were recorded for this clonotype. V and J are TRBV25-1 and TRBJ1-4; 7 nucleotides line up with TRBD1. CDR1 and CDR2 (germline): MGHDK, SYGVNS. The V segment lost 1 base and the J segment 8 bases; nucleotides outside the gene matches: 7. This CDR3 is 15 amino acids long. CDR3 sequence (DNA): TGTGCCAGCAGTGAATTCACAGGGGAAGGGGAAAAACTGTTTTTT. Translated: CASSEFTGEGEKLFF.

This clonotype was seen more than once but under ten times. In nucleotides, the CDR3 is TGTGCCAGCAGCGTAGCTGGACAGGCTCGCACAGATACGCAGTATTTT. Translating gives CASSVAGQARTDTQYF. The J gene is TRBJ2-3, the V gene TRBV9; 7 bases match TRBD1. The J segment lost 1 base and the V segment lost 0 bases, leaving 5 bases of the junction unmatched. Germline values: CDR1 SGDLS, CDR2 YYNGEE. The length of the CDR3 is 16 residues.

This clonotype was counted at least ten times. The chain is built from TRBV4-3 and TRBJ2-1, with 9 nucleotides matching TRBD2. The CDR3 has 17 amino acids. Germline V CDR1 and CDR2: LGHNA, YSLEER. Germline trimming cut 1 base from V and 3 bases from J; bases unmatched to any gene: 7. The CDR3 DNA reads TGCGCCAGCAGCCAAGTTAACCTAGCGGGGATCTACAATGAGCAGTTCTTC. Protein: CASSQVNLAGIYNEQFF.